This entry describes one T cell receptor (beta chain). At one end, the junction sequence differs from germline, possibly due to a read error. The CDR3 extends over 16 amino acids. Germline CDR1 is LGHDT and CDR2 is YNNKEL (reference sequence). These data belong to a study of T-cell memory formation after mild COVID-19. TCRdb processed the 5' RACE reads anew with MiXCR; each CDR3 protein has one entry. This sample yields about half a million distinct CDR3 sequences, of which about 20% are seen a single time; roughly an eighth belongs to the top ten. The TCR comes from an adult woman who had mild COVID-19 (a few samples of this study predate the infection). Cell type and time point are not known. Sequencing input: PBMCs or a T cell subset sorted from them (not recorded which). V and J are TRBV3-1 and TRBJ1-1, with a tentative D call TRBD1 (5 bases). CDR3 amino acids: CDSSPQGYSGNTEAFF. DNA of the CDR3: TGTGACAGCAGCCCCCAGGGTTATTCAGGGAACACTGAAGCTTTCTTT.